The T cell receptor beta chain under discussion was sequenced for a study of patients and donors after allogeneic stem cell transplantation. V was trimmed by 5 bases and J by 0 bases, leaving 14 bases between them. CDR3 length equals 16 residues. CDR1 is MNHNS and CDR2 is SASEGT in the germline V gene. In TCRdb, the RT-PCR reads were re-called with MiXCR into one record per CDR3 protein. Of hundreds of thousands of distinct CDR3 sequences listed, approximately 16% are singletons. This sequence was found in a human donor who was either an allogeneic HSCT recipient or a stem cell or donor lymphocyte infusion donor (not recorded which). It is not recorded whose cells these are; they may come from a transplant donor. The sequencing sample was made of blood, either unsorted or a sorted T cell fraction (not recorded which). The chain uses TRBV6-1 and TRBJ2-1; D remains ambiguous. Here the CDR3 reads CASSPQASSSYNEQFF. For the CDR3, the DNA is TGTGCCAGCAGTCCTCAGGCCTCGAGCTCCTACAATGAGCAGTTCTTC.